The entry below gives a single T cell receptor (beta chain) sequence along with its context. The antigen remains unidentified. This record belongs to a study of cytomegalovirus exposure and HLA in healthy donors. Study findings and constraints: Altogether, 164 TCR beta chains were recorded as cytomegalovirus-associated.

Donors showed nominal health when sampled, although they likely had unrecorded immune exposures. Trimming removed 2 bases from V and 4 bases from J; junction bases left unmatched: 5. Germline assignment: CDR1 SGHTA and CDR2 FQGNSA. This CDR3 contains 15 residues. PCR primers comprised 60 Vbeta and 13 Jbeta primers. Only in-frame clones appear in the TCRdb table, and some are missing; sequencing was by immunoSEQ multiplex PCR. The sample carries about 170,000 clones, roughly 76% recorded once. The sample was PBMCs. The TCR sequence derives from a woman aged 18-35 years in good health and CMV-seropositive. J is TRBJ2-1 and V is TRBV7-2; TRBD1 agrees at 7 bases. The CDR3 DNA follows: TGTGCCAGCAGCTTACGACAGGGAACATACAATGAGCAGTTCTTC. Protein sequence: CASSLRQGTYNEQFF.